A selection of T cell receptor beta chains follows, all from one sample in a study of CD8+ T cells in alopecia areata. The assay was immunoSEQ multiplex PCR, and TCRdb's table has in-frame clones only and misses some. The data contain around 13,000 clones, approximately 71% of them singletons. The sequenced sample was skin, obtained at week 4, from a patient treated with tofacitinib. The source of these receptors is a human donor with alopecia areata. The CDR3 runs from the conserved cysteine through the conserved F or W. Fields, in order: J gene, V gene, clone size, D gene, CDR3 protein, CDR3 DNA. The D gene is left open where the match is weak. The size field is filled for only some rows; it gives once, few, many or a size class.

>TRBJ1-2|TRBV7-9|NA|NA
CASSLGDGYTF
TGTGCCAGCAGCTTAGGGGATGGCTACACCTTC
>TRBJ1-2|TRBV11-1|NA|NA
CASEGVEDGYTF
TGTGCCAGTGAGGGGGTTGAAGATGGCTACACCTTC
>TRBJ2-5|TRBV6-5|NA|TRBD2
CASSLRTSGGETQYF
TGTGCCAGCAGCCTCCGGACTAGCGGGGGGGAGACCCAGTACTTC
>TRBJ2-3|TRBV7-8|NA|NA
CASSSVIDTQYF
TGTGCCAGCAGCTCTGTAATTGATACGCAGTATTTT
>TRBJ1-2|TRBV23-1|NA|TRBD1
CASSQWTGREGYTF
TGCGCCAGCAGTCAATGGACAGGGCGGGAAGGCTACACCTTC
>TRBJ2-7|TRBV6-6|few|NA
CASSYGYKFEQYF
TGTGCCAGCAGTTACGGGTATAAGTTCGAGCAGTACTTC
>TRBJ1-1|TRBV5-1|NA|NA
CASSSRVSSSGTEAFF
TGCGCCAGCAGCTCCCGGGTTTCCAGTTCCGGCACTGAAGCTTTCTTT
>TRBJ2-7|TRBV4-3|NA|NA
CASSQDEGQYEQYF
TGCGCCAGCAGCCAAGATGAAGGGCAGTACGAGCAGTACTTC
>TRBJ1-3|TRBV4-1|few|NA
CASSQAQFGNTIYF
TGCGCCAGCAGCCAAGCCCAATTTGGGAACACCATATATTTT
>TRBJ2-5|TRBV14|NA|NA
CASSRRGLMGGETQYF
TGTGCCAGCAGCCGGAGGGGTCTTATGGGCGGAGAGACCCAGTACTTC
>TRBJ1-4|TRBV10-3|NA|NA
CAISERTGGEKLFF
TGTGCCATCAGTGAGCGCACAGGCGGGGAAAAACTGTTTTTT
>TRBJ2-5|TRBV2|NA|NA
CASSEGSARRGETQYF
TGTGCCAGCAGTGAGGGTAGCGCAAGGAGGGGAGAGACCCAGTACTTC
>TRBJ2-3|TRBV5-8|NA|NA
CASSYSLGPTDTQYF
TGTGCCAGCAGCTACTCTCTAGGGCCCACAGATACGCAGTATTTT
>TRBJ2-7|TRBV23-1|few|NA
CASSQKGPGGKNAYEQYF
TGCGCCAGCAGTCAAAAAGGGCCAGGGGGGAAAAACGCCTACGAGCAGTACTTC
>TRBJ2-7|TRBV29-1|NA|NA
CSGVTGSYEQYF
TGCAGCGGGGTGACAGGCTCCTACGAGCAGTACTTC
>TRBJ1-2|TRBV19|once|TRBD1
CASSIWTGMDYGYTF
TGTGCCAGTAGTATCTGGACAGGGATGGACTATGGCTACACCTTC
>TRBJ1-1|TRBV6-5|NA|NA
CASPLNRAGNTEAFF
TGTGCCAGCCCTCTCAACCGGGCAGGGAACACTGAAGCTTTCTTT
>TRBJ2-3|TRBV5-1|NA|NA
CASSPLTQGDTQYF
TGCGCCAGCAGCCCGTTAACTCAGGGAGATACGCAGTATTTT
>TRBJ1-5|TRBV6-6|NA|NA
CASSYDSNQPQHF
TGTGCCAGCAGTTACGATAGCAATCAGCCCCAGCATTTT
>TRBJ1-1|TRBV5-6|once|NA
CASSLVGSVDTEAFF
TGTGCCAGCAGCTTGGTAGGGTCGGTGGACACTGAAGCTTTCTTT
>TRBJ1-3|TRBV27|NA|NA
CASRRDTDSGNTIYF
TGTGCCAGCAGGAGGGACACCGACTCTGGAAACACCATATATTTT
>TRBJ1-1|TRBV20-1|NA|NA
CSVQTGEAFF
TGCAGTGTCCAGACGGGCGAAGCTTTCTTT
>TRBJ1-2|TRBV11-2|NA|NA
CASSSSRGKQPYGYTF
TGTGCCAGCAGTTCCAGTCGAGGCAAACAGCCCTATGGCTACACCTTC
>TRBJ2-3|TRBV7-2|NA|TRBD2
CASRPPGLRTDTQYF
TGTGCCAGCAGACCCCCGGGACTACGCACAGATACGCAGTATTTT
>TRBJ2-1|TRBV7-2|NA|TRBD1
CASSLQGAKYNEQFF
TGTGCCAGCAGCTTGCAGGGGGCTAAGTACAATGAGCAGTTCTTC
>TRBJ1-2|TRBV7-9|NA|NA
CASSLEANYGYTF
TGTGCCAGCAGCTTAGAAGCTAACTATGGCTACACCTTC
>TRBJ2-7|TRBV7-9|once|NA
CASSLSHGASAYEQYF
TGTGCCAGCAGCCTAAGTCATGGGGCCAGCGCCTACGAGCAGTACTTC
>TRBJ2-2|TRBV7-3|NA|TRBD2
CASSKHRVAGGPGELFF
TGTGCCAGCAGCAAACACCGGGTAGCGGGGGGTCCCGGGGAGCTGTTTTTT
>TRBJ1-2|TRBV6-1|once|NA
CASREGDRRSGYTF
TGTGCCAGCAGGGAAGGGGACCGGCGAAGTGGCTACACCTTC
>TRBJ2-7|TRBV28|NA|NA
CASSPPVFYEQYF
TGTGCCAGCAGTCCCCCGGTATTTTACGAGCAGTACTTC
>TRBJ2-3|TRBV29-1|few|TRBD2
CSVGGTSGGAWTDTQYF
TGCAGCGTTGGAGGGACTAGCGGGGGGGCCTGGACAGATACGCAGTATTTT
>TRBJ2-7|TRBV7-8|NA|TRBD1
CASSLGTGSSYEQYF
TGTGCCAGCAGCTTAGGGACAGGGAGCTCCTACGAGCAGTACTTC
>TRBJ2-2|TRBV4-3|NA|NA
CASSRERTIPFGELFF
TGCGCCAGCAGCCGGGAAAGAACGATTCCTTTCGGGGAGCTGTTTTTT
>TRBJ2-5|TRBV6-5|NA|NA
CASSKPGEGVTQYF
TGTGCCAGCAGTAAACCGGGCGAAGGCGTGACCCAGTACTTC
>TRBJ1-6|TRBV7-9|NA|TRBD1
CASSQTGGAVNSPLHF
TGTGCCAGCAGTCAAACAGGGGGAGCAGTTAATTCACCCCTCCACTTT